Below are 13 T cell receptor beta chains sequenced from a single sample in a study of regulatory T cells in long-lasting Graves disease. Building the TCR beta libraries relied on iRepertoire HTBI primers, and CDR3 regions underwent Arm-PCR. TCRdb ran MiXCR on the multiplex PCR reads and lists one entry per CDR3 protein. The table records roughly 250,000 distinct CDR3 sequences, 18% of them present only once. Time point described: newly diagnosed GD, antithyroid drugs for less than 3 months. Isolated PBMC RNA provided the starting material for the TCR library. These same data were also listed under a study on T cells in Graves' hyperthyroidism and ophthalmopathy.

This material consisted of peripheral blood mononuclear cells (PBMCs), taken at new diagnosis, from a patient treated with antithyroid drugs. These receptors all come from a woman aged 25 to 39 with Graves disease.

This clonotype was observed many times. The genes are TRBV6-5 and TRBJ1-5; D is ambiguous. CDR3 size: 13 residues. CDR1 is MNHEY, CDR2 SVGAGI, per germline. Trimming took 2 bases from V and 5 from J, leaving 7 bases between them. CDR3 protein: CASSYGLYQPQHF. CDR3 bases: TGTGCCAGCAGTTACGGACTCTATCAGCCCCAGCATTTT.

In this sample, this clonotype turned up many times. The chain links TRBV10-3 to TRBJ2-7; maybe TRBD1 (6 bases). V dropped 2 bases and J dropped 3 bases, with 17 bases sitting between them. Looked up from germline, CDR1 is ENHRY and CDR2 is SYGVKD. This CDR3 is 16 amino acids long. CDR3: CAISEINSGQGYEQYF. The CDR3 DNA is TGTGCCATCAGTGAGATCAATTCGGGACAAGGCTACGAGCAGTACTTC.

V is TRBV28 and J is TRBJ1-3; D ambiguous. CDR1 is MDHEN and CDR2 is SYDVKM in the germline V gene. The CDR3 is 12 residues long. Trimming removed 7 bases at V and 10 bases at J, with 14 bases between. The CDR3 loop reads CASTLGGVTIYF. The CDR3 DNA reads TGTGCCAGCACTCTAGGCGGGGTGACCATATATTTT.

Ten or more counts support this clonotype. The chain carries TRBV7-2 and TRBJ1-2; 9 nucleotides match TRBD1. This CDR3 is 16 amino acids long. V gave up 1 base and J gave up 6 bases; unmatched junction bases: 9. The germline V gene has CDR1 SGHTA and CDR2 FQGNSA. This chain's CDR3 is CASSLVGQGTGNGYTF. The CDR3 coding sequence is TGTGCCAGCAGCTTAGTAGGACAAGGGACAGGGAATGGCTACACCTTC.

This clonotype was seen repeatedly, ten times or more. The chain carries TRBV3-1 and TRBJ1-2; no clear D. This CDR3 is 14 amino acids long. The germline V and J ends were trimmed by 3 bases and 4 bases, with 12 bases remaining between them. Germline CDR1 LGHDT, CDR2 YNNKEL (reference sequence). The CDR3 is CASSQFGDPYGYTF. CDR3 bases: TGTGCCAGCAGCCAGTTTGGAGACCCCTATGGCTACACCTTC.

In its sample, this clonotype was seen a few times. The chain recombines TRBV18 with TRBJ2-3, with 10 bases fitting TRBD2. The V gene's germline CDR1 is KGHSH and CDR2 LQKENI. Unmatched junction bases numbered 8, after V lost 0 bases and J lost 11 bases. The CDR3 loop spans 15 amino acids. The CDR3 protein is CASSPPSSGGAWQYF. The CDR3 DNA follows: TGTGCCAGCTCACCACCGTCTAGCGGGGGAGCTTGGCAGTATTTT.

This clonotype was recorded at least ten times. The chain recombines TRBV7-2 with TRBJ1-3, with D unresolved. Germline CDR1 SGHTA, CDR2 FQGNSA. The CDR3 runs to 14 residues. Trimming removed 5 bases at V and 0 bases at J, with 8 bases between. The CDR3 loop is CASSHRDSGNTIYF. CDR3 DNA: TGTGCCAGCAGCCACAGAGACTCTGGAAACACCATATATTTT.

Concerning this clonotype: A single base is all that separates this from a far larger clone, so a read error is likely. The gene calls are TRBV2 and TRBJ2-7; no firm D call. The CDR3 covers 15 residues. Germline CDR1 SNHLY, CDR2 FYNNEI. Trimming left V 3 bases short and J 7 bases short, with 19 bases between. CDR3 residues: CASSDGRKEYNEQYF. CDR3 DNA: TGTGCCAGCAGTGATGGTAGGAAGGAGTACAATGAGCAGTACTTC.

A remark on this clonotype: Given a much more abundant clone one base away, this may be a read error. The chain uses TRBV7-2 and TRBJ1-4; 7 bases agree with TRBD1. Losses at the gene ends were 5 bases for V and 10 bases for J; bases not matched to a gene: 13. The CDR3 spans 15 residues. Germline V CDR1 and CDR2: SGHTA, FQGNSA. CDR3 residues: CASSKGQEIGGKLFF. Written as DNA, the CDR3 is TGTGCCAGCAGCAAAGGACAGGAAATCGGAGGAAAACTGTTTTTT.

On this clonotype itself: A far larger clone is one nucleotide away, so this likely arose from a read error. The CDR3 coding sequence is TGTGCCAACAGGAAGGGACAGGGGGAGCTGACTAATGAAAAACTGTTTTTT. Translating gives CANRKGQGELTNEKLFF. The chain couples TRBV10-3 to TRBJ1-4; 11 nucleotides agree with TRBD1. J was trimmed by 2 bases and V by 10 bases; bases with no gene match: 12. The germline V gene encodes CDR1 ENHRY and CDR2 SYGVKD. The CDR3 totals 17 residues.

Many counts were recorded for this clonotype. V gene TRBV11-2 combines with J gene TRBJ2-1, with D possibly matching TRBD2 (5 bases). CDR3 length: 14 amino acids. Germline assignment: CDR1 SGHAT and CDR2 FQNNGV. V was trimmed by 3 bases and J by 6 bases, leaving 12 bases between them. CDR3 DNA sequence: TGTGCCAGCAGCTTTGGGTTTAGCGTCAATGAGCAGTTCTTC. It yields the protein CASSFGFSVNEQFF.

In its sample, this clonotype was seen many times. The V call is TRBV11-1, the J call TRBJ2-1; D not resolved. Trimming removed 5 bases from V and 7 bases from J, with 9 bases in between. From germline, CDR1 is SGHAT and CDR2 FQDESV (reference sequence). The CDR3 totals 12 residues. The CDR3 nucleotides read TGTGCCAGCAGCCCCGTTGGGAATGAGCAGTTCTTC. It encodes CASSPVGNEQFF.

The chain recombines TRBV7-6 with TRBJ2-2; D gene uncertain. CDR1 and CDR2 from the germline V gene are SGHVS and FNYEAQ. The CDR3 covers 12 residues. V lost 8 bases and J lost 4, with 8 bases in between. CDR3 bases: TGTGCCAGCTTACTGTCCACCGGGGAGCTGTTTTTT. Protein product: CASLLSTGELFF.